This T cell receptor (beta chain) came from a study of T cell responses to AZD1222 COVID-19 vaccine. Points from the study as a whole: There were mostly white British donors and more females than males, and clonal diversity was possibly underestimated. None of the repertoires were sampled until the peak T cell response had passed.

The germline V gene encodes CDR1 SEHNR and CDR2 FQNEAQ (reference sequence). The CDR3 covers 15 residues. Trimming took 5 bases from V and 2 from J, leaving 13 bases between them. Measured with immunoSEQ multiplex PCR; TCRdb has only the in-frame clones, and not every one. The sample lists 250,000 to 300,000 clones, approximately 94% occurring once. On this clone: Its antigen is not identified.

The chain carries TRBV7-9 and TRBJ2-1; D possibly corresponds to TRBD2 (5 bases). The sequence was collected from an adult who received the AZD1222 COVID-19 vaccine. Sample: peripheral blood, taken 28 days after the second AZD1222 dose. DNA of the CDR3: TGTGCCAGCAGCCTCCGGGGTGGAGCCTACAATGAGCAGTTCTTC. Amino acid sequence: CASSLRGGAYNEQFF.